This T cell receptor (beta chain) was retrieved from a study of patients and donors after allogeneic stem cell transplantation. TCRdb ran MiXCR on the RT-PCR reads and lists one entry per CDR3 protein. Altogether roughly 250,000 distinct CDR3 sequences are present, approximately 14% being singletons, with the ten largest covering approximately 10%. This clonotype appeared a few times. This CDR3 is built from 14 residues. V was trimmed by 0 bases and J by 8 bases, leaving 11 bases between them. Germline V gene data show CDR1 as LGHDT and CDR2 as YNNKEL (reference sequence). This receptor was taken from a human donor who was either an allogeneic HSCT recipient or a stem cell or donor lymphocyte infusion donor (not recorded which). It is not recorded whose cells these are; they may come from a transplant donor. The chain has TRBV3-1 and TRBJ2-1; the D is unclear. Sequenced sample: blood, either unsorted or a sorted T cell fraction (not recorded which). CDR3 nucleotide sequence: TGTGCCAGCAGCCAAGATCGGGTGGGGTATGAGCAGTTCTTC. Protein sequence: CASSQDRVGYEQFF.